The 5 T cell receptor beta chains listed next were all sequenced from one sample in a study of T-cell memory formation after mild COVID-19. Using its own MiXCR run on the 5' RACE reads, TCRdb lists one record per CDR3 protein. The table shows about 260,000 distinct CDR3 sequences, with around 8% occurring only once. The material sequenced was PBMCs or a T cell subset sorted from them (not recorded which). All receptors derive from a man aged 18 to 29 who had mild COVID-19 (a few samples of this study predate the infection). Cell type and time point are not known.

This clonotype was detected a few times. V and J are TRBV7-2 and TRBJ2-5; D not resolved. Trimming shortened V by 2 bases and J by 4 bases, and 8 bases separated the two germline ends. The CDR3 runs to 13 residues. Germline V CDR1 and CDR2: SGHTA, FQGNSA. Written as DNA, the CDR3 is TGTGCCAGCAGCTTAAACGCGGCAGAGACCCAGTACTTC. Translating it yields CASSLNAAETQYF.

This clonotype has a handful of counts. The rearrangement links TRBV20-1 to TRBJ2-5, with TRBD2 as a possible D gene (5 bases). CDR1 DFQATT and CDR2 SNEGSKA come from the germline V gene (reference sequence). This CDR3 has 11 residues. V was shortened by 6 bases and J by 5 bases, with 10 bases between the two germline ends. The CDR3 reads CSAPSMETQYF. DNA of the CDR3: TGCAGTGCCCCTAGCATGGAGACCCAGTACTTC.

This chain uses TRBV15 with TRBJ1-3, with D hard to call. V lost 0 bases and J 0 bases, leaving 18 bases between the germline ends. Per germline, CDR1 LNHNV and CDR2 YYDKDF (reference sequence). The CDR3 is 19 amino acids. This chain's CDR3 is CATSRDLDFVLVSGNTIYF. The CDR3 coding sequence is TGTGCCACCAGCAGAGATCTGGATTTTGTGCTGGTCTCTGGAAACACCATATATTTT.

This clonotype was seen at least ten times. The chain is built from TRBV7-2 and TRBJ1-2; TRBD1 agrees at 8 bases. Germline V CDR1 and CDR2: SGHTA, FQGNSA. The CDR3 has 16 amino acids. The V segment lost 2 bases and the J segment 3 bases; nucleotides outside the gene matches: 8. In DNA form, the CDR3 reads TGTGCCAGCAGCTTAAGGTCCGGACAGGGCGACTATGGCTACACCTTC. Translated: CASSLRSGQGDYGYTF.

V and J are TRBV2 and TRBJ2-5; 12 positions match TRBD2. The CDR3 covers 18 residues. The V gene end was trimmed by 2 bases and the J gene end by 1 base; junction bases not matched to a gene: 8. Germline V gives CDR1 SNHLY, CDR2 FYNNEI. The CDR3 loop reads CASSESRTSGAVQETQYF. The CDR3 DNA reads TGTGCCAGCAGTGAATCAAGGACTAGCGGGGCAGTCCAAGAGACCCAGTACTTC. The variable domain in full, completed from reference TRBV2 and TRBJ2-5, reads EPEVTQTPSHQVTQMGQEVILRCVPISNHLYFYWYRQILGQKVEFLVSFYNNEISEKSEIFDDQFSVERPDGSNFTLKIRSTKLEDSAMYFCASSESRTSGAVQETQYFGPGTRLLVL.